Listed here is a single TCR beta chain. V was cut by 2 bases and J by 1 base, with 17 bases left in between. Germline V gene lookup returns CDR1 ENHRY and CDR2 SYGVKD. The CDR3 contains 17 residues. This sample stems from a study of blood T cell repertoires in COVID-19. Before being deemed recovered, Cohort 3 donors had two negative PCRs, clearance, or symptom resolution. Repertoires were generated with immunoSEQ multiplex PCR, while TCRdb's copy carries only in-frame clones and drops some. The data show some 400,000 clones, with approximately 89% seen just once and about 1.8% held by the top ten. This chain uses TRBV10-3 with TRBJ1-1, with D possibly being TRBD1 (6 bases). The origin of this receptor is a woman in her 30s who had recovered from COVID-19. Sequencing was performed on PBMCs or T cells enriched from blood (not recorded which). DNA of the CDR3: TGTGCCATCAGTGAGCAAAACAGGGTTTTCACGAACACTGAAGCTTTCTTT. Its protein is CAISEQNRVFTNTEAFF.